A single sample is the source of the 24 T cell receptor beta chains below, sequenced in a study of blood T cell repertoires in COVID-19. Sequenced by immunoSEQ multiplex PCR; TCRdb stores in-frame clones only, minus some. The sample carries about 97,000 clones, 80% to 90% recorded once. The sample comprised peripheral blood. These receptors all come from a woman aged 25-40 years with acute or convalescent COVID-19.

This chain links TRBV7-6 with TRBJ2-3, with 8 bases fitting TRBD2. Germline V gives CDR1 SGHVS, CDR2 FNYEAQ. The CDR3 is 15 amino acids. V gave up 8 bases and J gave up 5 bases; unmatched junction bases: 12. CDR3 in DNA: TGTGCCAGCTCCCCCGGGGGGGGTTCAGGAGATACGCAGTATTTT. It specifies CASSPGGGSGDTQYF.

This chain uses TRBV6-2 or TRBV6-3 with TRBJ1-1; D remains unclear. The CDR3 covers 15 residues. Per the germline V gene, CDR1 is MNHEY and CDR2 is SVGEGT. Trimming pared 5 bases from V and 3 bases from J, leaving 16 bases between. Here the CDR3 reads CASSLLELGDTEAFF. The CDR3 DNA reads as TGTGCCAGCAGTCTCCTTGAACTCGGGGACACTGAAGCTTTCTTT.

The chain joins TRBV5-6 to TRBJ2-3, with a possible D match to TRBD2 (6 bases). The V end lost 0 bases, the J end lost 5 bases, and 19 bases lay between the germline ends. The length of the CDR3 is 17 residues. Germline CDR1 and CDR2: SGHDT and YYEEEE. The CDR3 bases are TGTGCCAGCAGCTTGGTGACGTCGATCGGGGGTGGAGATACGCAGTATTTT. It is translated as CASSLVTSIGGGDTQYF.

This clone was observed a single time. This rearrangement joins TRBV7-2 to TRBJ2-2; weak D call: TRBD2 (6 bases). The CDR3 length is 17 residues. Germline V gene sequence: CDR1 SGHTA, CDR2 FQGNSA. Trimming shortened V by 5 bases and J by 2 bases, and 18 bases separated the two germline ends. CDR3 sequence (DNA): TGTGCCAGCAGCACGCAGGCGGGCGGGGACAACACCGGGGAGCTGTTTTTT. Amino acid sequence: CASSTQAGGDNTGELFF.

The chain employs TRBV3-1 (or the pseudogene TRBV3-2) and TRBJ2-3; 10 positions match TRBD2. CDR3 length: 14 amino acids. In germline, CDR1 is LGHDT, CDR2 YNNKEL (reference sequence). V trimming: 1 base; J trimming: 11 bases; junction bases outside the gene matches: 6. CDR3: CASSQGTSGPKQYF. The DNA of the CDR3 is TGTGCCAGCAGCCAAGGGACTAGCGGTCCGAAGCAGTATTTT.

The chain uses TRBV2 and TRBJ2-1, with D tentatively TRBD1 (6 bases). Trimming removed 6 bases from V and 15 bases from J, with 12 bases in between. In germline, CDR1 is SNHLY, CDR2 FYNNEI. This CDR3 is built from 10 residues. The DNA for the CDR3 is TGTGCCAGCAGACAGGGTGGCATGTTCTTC. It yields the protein CASRQGGMFF.

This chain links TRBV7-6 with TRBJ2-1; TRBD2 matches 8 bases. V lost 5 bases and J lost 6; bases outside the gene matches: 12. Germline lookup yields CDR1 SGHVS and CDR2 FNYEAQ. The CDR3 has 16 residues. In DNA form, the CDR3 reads TGTGCCAGCAGCCCGGCCTCAGCGGGGGTTCCCAATGAGCAGTTCTTC. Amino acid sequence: CASSPASAGVPNEQFF.

The CDR3 DNA is TGTGCCAGTCTCAGGGGAATCGGCTACGAGCAGTACTTC. This encodes CASLRGIGYEQYF. The V gene is TRBV28, the J gene TRBJ2-7; tentative D call: TRBD1 (6 bases). CDR3 size: 13 residues. V lost 9 bases, J lost 3 bases, and 15 bases lay in between. Germline V lookup: CDR1 MDHEN, CDR2 SYDVKM.

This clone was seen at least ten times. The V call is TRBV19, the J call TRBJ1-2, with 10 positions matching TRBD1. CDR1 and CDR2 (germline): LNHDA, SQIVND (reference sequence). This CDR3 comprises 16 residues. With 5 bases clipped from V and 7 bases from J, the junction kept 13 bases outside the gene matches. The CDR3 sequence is CASSLGTGQGVAGYTF. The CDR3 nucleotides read TGTGCCAGTAGTCTCGGCACAGGACAGGGGGTGGCTGGCTACACCTTC.

DNA for the CDR3: TGCGCCAGCAGCTTGGGATCAGGGGGCACGGACTATGGCTACACCTTC. It translates to CASSLGSGGTDYGYTF. This chain links TRBV5-1 with TRBJ1-2; 8 nucleotides match TRBD1. V gave up 0 bases and J gave up 3 bases; unmatched junction bases: 7. The CDR3 consists of 16 residues. CDR1 and CDR2 (germline): SGHRS, YFSETQ.

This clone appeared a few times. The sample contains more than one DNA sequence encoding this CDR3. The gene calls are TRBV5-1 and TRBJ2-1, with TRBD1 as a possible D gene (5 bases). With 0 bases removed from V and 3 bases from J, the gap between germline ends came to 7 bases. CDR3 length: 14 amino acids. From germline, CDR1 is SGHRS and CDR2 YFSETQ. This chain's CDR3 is CASSLDRSYNEQFF. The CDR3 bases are TGCGCCAGCAGCTTGGACAGGAGCTACAATGAGCAGTTCTTC.

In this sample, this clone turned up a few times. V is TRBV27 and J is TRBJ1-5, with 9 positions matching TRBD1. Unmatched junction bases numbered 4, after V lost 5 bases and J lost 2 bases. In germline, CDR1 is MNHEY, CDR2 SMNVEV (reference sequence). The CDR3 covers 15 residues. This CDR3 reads CASSPDRGGNQPQHF. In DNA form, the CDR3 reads TGTGCCAGCAGTCCGGACAGGGGCGGCAATCAGCCCCAGCATTTT.

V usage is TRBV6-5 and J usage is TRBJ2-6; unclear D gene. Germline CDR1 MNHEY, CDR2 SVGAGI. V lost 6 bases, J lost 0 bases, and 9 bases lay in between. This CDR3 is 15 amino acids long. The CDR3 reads CASSPAVSGANVLTF. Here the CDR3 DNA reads TGTGCCAGCAGCCCGGCGGTCTCTGGGGCCAACGTCCTGACTTTC.

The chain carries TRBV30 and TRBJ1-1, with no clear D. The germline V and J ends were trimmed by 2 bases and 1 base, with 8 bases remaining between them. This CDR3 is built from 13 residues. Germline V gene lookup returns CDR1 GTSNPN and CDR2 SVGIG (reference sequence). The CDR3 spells CAWSSFSNTEAFF. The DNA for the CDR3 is TGTGCCTGGAGTTCTTTCTCGAACACTGAAGCTTTCTTT.

The CDR3 spells CASSWQQGAYEQYF. The CDR3 region has the DNA TGTGCCAGCAGTTGGCAACAGGGAGCCTACGAGCAGTACTTC. The genes are TRBV6-5 and TRBJ2-7, with a tentative D call TRBD1 (6 bases). The V end lost 4 bases, the J end lost 2 bases, and 12 bases lay between the germline ends. The length of the CDR3 is 14 residues. The germline CDR1 and CDR2 sequences are MNHEY and SVGAGI.

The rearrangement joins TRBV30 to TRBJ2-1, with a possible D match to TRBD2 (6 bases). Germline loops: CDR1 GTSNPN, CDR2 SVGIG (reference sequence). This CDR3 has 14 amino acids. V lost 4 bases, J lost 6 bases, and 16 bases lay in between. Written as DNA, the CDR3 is TGTGCCTGGACCCGGGCGGGACTCTCCAATGAGCAGTTCTTC. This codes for CAWTRAGLSNEQFF.

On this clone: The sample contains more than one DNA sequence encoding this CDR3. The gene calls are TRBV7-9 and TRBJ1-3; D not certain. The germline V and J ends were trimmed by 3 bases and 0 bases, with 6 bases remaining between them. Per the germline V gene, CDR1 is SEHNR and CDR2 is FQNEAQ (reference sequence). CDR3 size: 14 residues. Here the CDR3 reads CASSLAGSGNTIYF. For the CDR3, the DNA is TGTGCCAGCAGCTTGGCAGGCTCTGGAAACACCATATATTTT.

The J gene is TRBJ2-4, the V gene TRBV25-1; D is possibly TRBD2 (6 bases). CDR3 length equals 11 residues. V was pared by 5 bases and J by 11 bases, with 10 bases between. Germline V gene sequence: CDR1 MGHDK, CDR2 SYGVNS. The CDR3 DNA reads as TGTGCCAGCAGTAGGAGGGATTTTCAGTACTTC. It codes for CASSRRDFQYF. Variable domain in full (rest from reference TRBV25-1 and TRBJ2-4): EADIYQTPRYLVIGTGKKITLECSQTMGHDKMYWYQQDPGMELHLIHYSYGVNSTEKGDLSSESTVSRIRTEHFPLTLESARPSHTSQYLCASSRRDFQYFGAGTRLSVL.

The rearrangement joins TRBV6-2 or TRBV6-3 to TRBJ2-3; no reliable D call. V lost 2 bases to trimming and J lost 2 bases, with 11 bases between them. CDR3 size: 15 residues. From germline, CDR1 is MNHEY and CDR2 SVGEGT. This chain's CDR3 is CASSYEVSPTDTQYF. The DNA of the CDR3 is TGTGCCAGCAGTTACGAGGTCAGCCCCACAGATACGCAGTATTTT.

The CDR3, as DNA: TGTGCCAGCACCCGGAGGCGGCCGTATAATTCACCCCTCCACTTT. Protein product: CASTRRRPYNSPLHF. This chain links TRBV2 with TRBJ1-6; the D is unclear. CDR1 is SNHLY and CDR2 is FYNNEI in the germline V gene. V was cut by 7 bases and J by 4 bases, with 14 bases left in between. The CDR3 is made up of 15 amino acids.

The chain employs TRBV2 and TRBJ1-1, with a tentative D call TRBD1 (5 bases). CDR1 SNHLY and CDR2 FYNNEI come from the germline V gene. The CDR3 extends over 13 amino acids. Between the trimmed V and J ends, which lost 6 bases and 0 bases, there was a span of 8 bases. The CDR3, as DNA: TGTGCCAGCAGCAGGGTAATGAACACTGAAGCTTTCTTT. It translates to CASSRVMNTEAFF.

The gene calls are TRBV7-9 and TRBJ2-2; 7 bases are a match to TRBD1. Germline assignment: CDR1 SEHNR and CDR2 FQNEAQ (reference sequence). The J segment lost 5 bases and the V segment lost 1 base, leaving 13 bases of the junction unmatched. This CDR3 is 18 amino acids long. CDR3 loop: CASSLGLQGTQGTGELFF. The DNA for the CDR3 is TGTGCCAGCAGCTTAGGCCTACAGGGGACCCAGGGTACCGGGGAGCTGTTTTTT.

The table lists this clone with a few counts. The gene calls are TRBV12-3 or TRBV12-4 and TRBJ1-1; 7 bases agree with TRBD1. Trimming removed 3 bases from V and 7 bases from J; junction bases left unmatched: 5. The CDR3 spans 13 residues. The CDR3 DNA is TGTGCCAGCAGTTTGGGACAGAGAGATGAAGCTTTCTTT. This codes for CASSLGQRDEAFF.

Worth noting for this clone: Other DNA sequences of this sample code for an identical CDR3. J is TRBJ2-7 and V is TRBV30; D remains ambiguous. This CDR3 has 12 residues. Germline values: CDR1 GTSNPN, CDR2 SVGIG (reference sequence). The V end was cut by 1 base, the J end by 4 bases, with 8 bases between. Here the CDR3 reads CAWSDRAYEQYF. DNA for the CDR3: TGTGCCTGGAGTGATCGAGCATACGAGCAGTACTTC.